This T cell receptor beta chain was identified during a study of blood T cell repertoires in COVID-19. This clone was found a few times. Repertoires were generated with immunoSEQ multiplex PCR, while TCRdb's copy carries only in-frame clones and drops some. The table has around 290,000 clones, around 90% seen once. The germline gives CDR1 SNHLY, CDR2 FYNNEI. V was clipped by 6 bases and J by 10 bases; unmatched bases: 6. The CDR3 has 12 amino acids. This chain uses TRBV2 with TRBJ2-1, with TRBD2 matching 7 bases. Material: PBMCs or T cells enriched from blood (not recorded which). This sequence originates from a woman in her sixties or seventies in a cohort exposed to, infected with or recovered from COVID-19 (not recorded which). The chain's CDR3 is CASRVLGGEQFF. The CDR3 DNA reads TGTGCCAGCAGGGTGCTCGGGGGGGAGCAGTTCTTC. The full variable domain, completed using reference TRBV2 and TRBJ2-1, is EPEVTQTPSHQVTQMGQEVILRCVPISNHLYFYWYRQILGQKVEFLVSFYNNEISEKSEIFDDQFSVERPDGSNFTLKIRSTKLEDSAMYFCASRVLGGEQFFGPGTRLTVL.